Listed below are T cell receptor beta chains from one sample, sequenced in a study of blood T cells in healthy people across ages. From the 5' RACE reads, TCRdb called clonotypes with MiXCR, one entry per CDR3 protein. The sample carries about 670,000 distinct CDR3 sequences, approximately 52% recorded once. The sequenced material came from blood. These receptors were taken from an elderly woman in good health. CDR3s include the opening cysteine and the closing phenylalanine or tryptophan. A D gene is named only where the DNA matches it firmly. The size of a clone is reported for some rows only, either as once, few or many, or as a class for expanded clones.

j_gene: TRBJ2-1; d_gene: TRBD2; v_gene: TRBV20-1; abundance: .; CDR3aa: CSATGGNYNEQFF; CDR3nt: TGCAGTGCTACGGGGGGAAACTACAATGAGCAGTTCTTC
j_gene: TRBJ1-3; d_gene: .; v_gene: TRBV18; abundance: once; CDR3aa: CASSPNGGRSGNTIYF; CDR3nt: TGTGCCAGCTCACCGAACGGGGGACGCTCTGGAAACACCATATATTTT
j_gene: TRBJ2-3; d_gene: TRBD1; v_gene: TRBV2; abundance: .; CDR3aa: CASSQEGTGADTQYF; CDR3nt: TGTGCCAGCAGCCAAGAGGGTACAGGGGCGGATACGCAGTATTTT
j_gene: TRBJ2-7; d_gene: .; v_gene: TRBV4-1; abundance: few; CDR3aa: CASSRPGTSYEQYF; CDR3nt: TGCGCCAGCAGCAGACCGGGAACCTCCTACGAGCAGTACTTC
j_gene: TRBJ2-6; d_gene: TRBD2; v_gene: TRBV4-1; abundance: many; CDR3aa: CASSQGTSGMISGANVLTF; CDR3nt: TGCGCCAGCAGCCAGGGGACTAGCGGGATGATCTCTGGGGCCAACGTACTGACTTTC
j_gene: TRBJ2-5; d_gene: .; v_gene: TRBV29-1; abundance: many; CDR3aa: CSVDTGTKLQETQYF; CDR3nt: TGCAGCGTGGACACCGGGACAAAACTACAGGAGACCCAGTACTTC
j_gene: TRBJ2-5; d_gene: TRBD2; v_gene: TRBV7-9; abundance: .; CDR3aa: CASSWVAGGRETQYF; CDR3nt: TGTGCCAGCAGCTGGGTAGCGGGAGGCCGGGAGACCCAGTACTTC
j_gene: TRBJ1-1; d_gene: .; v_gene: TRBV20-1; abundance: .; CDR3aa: CSASELGQGYGTEAFF; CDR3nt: TGCAGTGCTAGTGAGCTGGGGCAGGGGTACGGGACTGAAGCTTTCTTT
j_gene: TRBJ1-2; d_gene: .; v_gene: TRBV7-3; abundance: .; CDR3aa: CASSLNRDNAYGYTF; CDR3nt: TGTGCCAGCAGCTTAAACCGGGACAACGCCTATGGCTACACCTTC
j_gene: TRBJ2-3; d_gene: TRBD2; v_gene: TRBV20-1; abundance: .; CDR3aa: CSADSREAGDTQYF; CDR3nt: TGCAGTGCGGACTCGCGGGAGGCCGGCGATACGCAGTATTTT
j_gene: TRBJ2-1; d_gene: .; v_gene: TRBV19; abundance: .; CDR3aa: CASSTLTSPPYNEQFF; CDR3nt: TGTGCCAGTAGTACCTTAACTAGTCCCCCCTACAATGAGCAGTTCTTC
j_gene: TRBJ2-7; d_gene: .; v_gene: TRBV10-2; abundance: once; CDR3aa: CASSENYPIYEQYF; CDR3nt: TGCGCCAGCAGTGAGAATTACCCTATTTACGAGCAGTACTTC
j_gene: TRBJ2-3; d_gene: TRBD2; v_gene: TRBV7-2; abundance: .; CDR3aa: CASSPRGLAGWPDTQYF; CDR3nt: TGTGCCAGCAGCCCGAGGGGACTAGCGGGATGGCCAGATACGCAGTATTTT
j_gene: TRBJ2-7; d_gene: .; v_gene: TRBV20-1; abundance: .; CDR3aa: CSAEGEYEQYF; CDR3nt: TGCAGTGCTGAGGGGGAATACGAGCAGTACTTC
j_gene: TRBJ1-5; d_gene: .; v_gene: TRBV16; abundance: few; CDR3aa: CASSQRSSRANQPQHF; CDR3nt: TGTGCCAGCAGCCAACGGTCTTCCAGGGCGAATCAGCCCCAGCATTTT
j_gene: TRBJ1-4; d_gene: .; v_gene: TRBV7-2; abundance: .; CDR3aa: CASSSELRDEKLFF; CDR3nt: TGTGCCAGCAGCTCAGAGTTGCGGGACGAAAAACTGTTTTTT
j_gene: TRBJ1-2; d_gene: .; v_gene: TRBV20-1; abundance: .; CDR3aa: CSARFGLRLDGYTF; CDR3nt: TGCAGTGCTAGATTTGGCCTCCGATTGGATGGCTACACCTTC
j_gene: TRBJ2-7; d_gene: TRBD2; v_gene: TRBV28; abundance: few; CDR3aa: CASSRNSGSYYEQYF; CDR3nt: TGTGCCAGCAGCCGGAATAGCGGGAGTTACTACGAGCAGTACTTC
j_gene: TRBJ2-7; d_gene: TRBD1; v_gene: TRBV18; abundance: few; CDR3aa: CASSSSSGTAYEQYF; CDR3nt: TGTGCCAGCTCATCATCTTCCGGGACAGCCTACGAGCAGTACTTC
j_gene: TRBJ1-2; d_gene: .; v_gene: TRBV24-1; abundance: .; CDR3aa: CATSDPQDGYTF; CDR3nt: TGTGCCACCAGTGACCCTCAGGATGGCTACACCTTC
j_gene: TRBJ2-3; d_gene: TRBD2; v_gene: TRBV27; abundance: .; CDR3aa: CASSFRAGGQTDTQYF; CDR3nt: TGTGCCAGCAGTTTCCGCGCGGGGGGGCAGACAGATACGCAGTATTTT
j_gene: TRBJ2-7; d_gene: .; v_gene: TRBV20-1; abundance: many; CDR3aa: CSAPGLNSYEQYF; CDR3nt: TGCAGTGCCCCGGGCCTAAACTCATACGAGCAGTACTTC
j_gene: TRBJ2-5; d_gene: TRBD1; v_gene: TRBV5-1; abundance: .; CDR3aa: CASSVGTVQETQYF; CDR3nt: TGTGCCAGCAGCGTAGGGACAGTACAAGAGACCCAGTACTTC
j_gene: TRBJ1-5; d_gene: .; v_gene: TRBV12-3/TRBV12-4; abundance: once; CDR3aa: CASSGTVAYQPQHF; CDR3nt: TGTGCCAGCAGCGGAACAGTAGCATACCAGCCCCAGCATTTT
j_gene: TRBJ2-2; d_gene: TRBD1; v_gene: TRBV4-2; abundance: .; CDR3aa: CASSQDPALTGESTGELFF; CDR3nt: TGTGCCAGCAGCCAAGATCCCGCCTTGACAGGGGAAAGCACCGGGGAGCTGTTTTTT
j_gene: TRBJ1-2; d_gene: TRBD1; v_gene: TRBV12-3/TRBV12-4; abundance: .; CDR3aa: CASSPDRVGNYGYTF; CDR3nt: TGTGCCAGCAGCCCCGACAGGGTCGGAAACTATGGCTACACCTTC
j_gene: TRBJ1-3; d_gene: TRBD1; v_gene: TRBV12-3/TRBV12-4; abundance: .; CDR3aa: CASGGTGVNTIYF; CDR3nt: TGTGCCAGCGGGGGGACAGGTGTAAACACCATATATTTT
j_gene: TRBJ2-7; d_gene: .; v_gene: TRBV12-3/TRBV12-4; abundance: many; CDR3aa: CASSLAGRLLEQYF; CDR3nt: TGTGCCAGCAGTTTAGCAGGGAGGCTCCTCGAGCAGTACTTC
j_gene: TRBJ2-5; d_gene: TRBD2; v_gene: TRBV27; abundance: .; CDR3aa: CASSLQRLAARETQYF; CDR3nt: TGTGCCAGCAGTCTCCAGCGACTAGCGGCTAGAGAGACCCAGTACTTC
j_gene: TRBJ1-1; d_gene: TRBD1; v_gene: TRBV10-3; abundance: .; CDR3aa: CAISPTGTGGTEAFF; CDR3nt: TGTGCCATCAGTCCTACCGGGACAGGAGGCACTGAAGCTTTCTTT
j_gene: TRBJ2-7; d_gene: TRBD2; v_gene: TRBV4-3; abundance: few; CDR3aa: CASSQDLSSGTYEQYF; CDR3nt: TGCGCCAGCAGCCAAGATTTGTCTAGCGGAACCTACGAGCAGTACTTC
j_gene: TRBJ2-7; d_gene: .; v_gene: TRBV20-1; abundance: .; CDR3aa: CSARDSAGSYEQYF; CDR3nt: TGCAGTGCTAGAGATTCGGCCGGGAGCTACGAGCAGTACTTC
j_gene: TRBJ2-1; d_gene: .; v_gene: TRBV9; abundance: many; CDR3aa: CASSVDPGNEQFF; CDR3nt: TGTGCCAGCAGCGTAGATCCGGGAAATGAGCAGTTCTTC
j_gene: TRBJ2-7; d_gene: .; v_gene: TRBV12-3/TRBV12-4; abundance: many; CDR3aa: CASSPPEGFNEQYF; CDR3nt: TGTGCCAGCAGCCCCCCAGAGGGGTTCAACGAGCAGTACTTC
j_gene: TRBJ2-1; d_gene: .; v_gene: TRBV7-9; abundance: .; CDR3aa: CASSFGQLEHNEQFF; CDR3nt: TGTGCCAGCAGTTTCGGACAGCTCGAGCACAATGAGCAGTTCTTC
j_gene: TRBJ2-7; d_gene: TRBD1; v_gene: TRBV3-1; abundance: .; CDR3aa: CASSVRQGSGEQYF; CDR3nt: TGTGCCAGCAGCGTTAGACAGGGATCGGGCGAGCAGTACTTC
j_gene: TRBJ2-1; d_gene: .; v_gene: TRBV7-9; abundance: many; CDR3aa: CASSQDNEQFF; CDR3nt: TGTGCCAGCAGCCAAGACAATGAGCAGTTCTTC
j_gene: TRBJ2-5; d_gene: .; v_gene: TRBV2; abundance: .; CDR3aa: CASSDPGRSTQYF; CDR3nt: TGTGCCAGCAGTGATCCGGGCCGGTCGACCCAGTACTTC
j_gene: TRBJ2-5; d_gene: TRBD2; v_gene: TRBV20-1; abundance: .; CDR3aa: CSAALAGYNNEQYF; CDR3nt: TGCAGTGCTGCACTAGCGGGGTACAACAATGAGCAGTACTTC
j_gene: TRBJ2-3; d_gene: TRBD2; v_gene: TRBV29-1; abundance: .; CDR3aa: CSVLGGASGSTDTQYF; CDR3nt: TGCAGCGTTCTCGGCGGGGCTAGCGGGAGCACAGATACGCAGTATTTT
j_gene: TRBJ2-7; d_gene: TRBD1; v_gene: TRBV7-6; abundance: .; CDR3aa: CASSQDRNYEQYF; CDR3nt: TGTGCCAGCAGCCAGGACAGGAACTACGAGCAGTACTTC
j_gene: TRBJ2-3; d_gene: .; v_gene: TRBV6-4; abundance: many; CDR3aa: CASSDGGRPGTQYF; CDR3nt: TGTGCCAGCAGTGACGGAGGGCGGCCCGGTACGCAGTATTTT
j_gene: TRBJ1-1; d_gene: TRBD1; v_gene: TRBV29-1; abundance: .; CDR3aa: CSGGQGYTEAFF; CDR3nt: TGCAGCGGCGGACAGGGGTACACTGAAGCTTTCTTT
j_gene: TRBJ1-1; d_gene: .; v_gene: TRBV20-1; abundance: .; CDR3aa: CSARAAPAGFF; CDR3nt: TGCAGTGCTAGAGCGGCCCCCGCTGGTTTCTTT
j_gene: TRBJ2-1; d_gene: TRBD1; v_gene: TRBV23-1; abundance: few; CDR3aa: CASRNRGMDNEQFF; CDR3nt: TGCGCCAGCAGAAACAGGGGTATGGACAATGAGCAGTTCTTC
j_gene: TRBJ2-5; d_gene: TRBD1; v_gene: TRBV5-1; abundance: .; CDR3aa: CASVGQGVHGETQYF; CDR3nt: TGCGCCAGCGTAGGACAGGGGGTCCACGGCGAGACCCAGTACTTC
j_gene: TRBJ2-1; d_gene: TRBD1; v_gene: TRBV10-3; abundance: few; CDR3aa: CAISELGQVFGAVGDNEQFF; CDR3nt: TGTGCCATCAGTGAACTTGGACAGGTCTTTGGGGCTGTGGGGGACAATGAGCAGTTCTTC
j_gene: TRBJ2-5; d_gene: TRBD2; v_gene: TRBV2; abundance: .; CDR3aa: CASSFWTSGQETQYF; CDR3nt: TGTGCTAGCAGTTTCTGGACTAGCGGCCAAGAGACCCAGTACTTC
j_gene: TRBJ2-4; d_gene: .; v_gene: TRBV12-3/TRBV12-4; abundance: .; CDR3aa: CASSFRSPTHGQYF; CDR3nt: TGTGCCAGCAGTTTTAGGAGTCCGACGCACGGGCAGTACTTC
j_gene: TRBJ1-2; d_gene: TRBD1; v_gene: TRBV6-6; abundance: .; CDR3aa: CASSYGGTGGVTF; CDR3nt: TGTGCCAGCAGTTACGGCGGGACAGGGGGGGTCACCTTC
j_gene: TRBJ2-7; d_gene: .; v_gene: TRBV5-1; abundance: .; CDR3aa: CASSSGQFGEQYF; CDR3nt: TGCGCCAGCAGCTCAGGACAGTTTGGCGAGCAGTACTTC
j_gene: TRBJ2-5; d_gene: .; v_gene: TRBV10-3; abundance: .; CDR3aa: CAISAKRQETQYF; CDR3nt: TGTGCCATCAGTGCGAAACGCCAAGAGACCCAGTACTTC
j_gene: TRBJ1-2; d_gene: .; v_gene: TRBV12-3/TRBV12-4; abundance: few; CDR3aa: CASSLGRGFTGYTF; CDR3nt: TGTGCCAGCAGTTTAGGCAGGGGATTCACCGGCTACACCTTC
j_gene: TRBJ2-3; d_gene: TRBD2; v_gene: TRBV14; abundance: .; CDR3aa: CASSQAYGTSISDAQYF; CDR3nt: TGTGCCAGCAGCCAAGCCTACGGGACTAGCATATCGGATGCGCAGTATTTT
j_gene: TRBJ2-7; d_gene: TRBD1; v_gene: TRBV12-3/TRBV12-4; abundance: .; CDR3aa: CASSSGQGTYEQYF; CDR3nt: TGTGCCAGCAGTTCGGGACAGGGAACCTACGAGCAGTACTTC